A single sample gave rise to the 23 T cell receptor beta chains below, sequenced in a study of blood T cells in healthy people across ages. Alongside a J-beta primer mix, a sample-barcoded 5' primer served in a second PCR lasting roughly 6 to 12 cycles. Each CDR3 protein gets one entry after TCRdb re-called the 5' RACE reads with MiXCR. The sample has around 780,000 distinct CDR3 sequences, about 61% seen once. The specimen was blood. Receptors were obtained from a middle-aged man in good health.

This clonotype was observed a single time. CDR3 sequence reads: CASSFGGAGVYEQYF. DNA of the CDR3: TGTGCCAGCAGTTTCGGCGGCGCGGGGGTGTATGAGCAGTACTTC. The rearrangement uses TRBV28 and TRBJ2-5; 7 bases align to TRBD2. Germline-derived CDR1 and CDR2 are MDHEN and SYDVKM. V was clipped by 3 bases and J by 11 bases; unmatched bases: 15. This CDR3 contains 15 residues.

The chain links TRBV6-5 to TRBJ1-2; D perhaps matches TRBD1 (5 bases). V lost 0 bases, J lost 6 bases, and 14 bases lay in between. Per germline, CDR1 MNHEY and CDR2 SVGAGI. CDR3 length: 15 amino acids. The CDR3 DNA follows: TGTGCCAGCAGTTACTCCCAGGGCAGGGCTGATGGCTACACCTTC. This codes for CASSYSQGRADGYTF.

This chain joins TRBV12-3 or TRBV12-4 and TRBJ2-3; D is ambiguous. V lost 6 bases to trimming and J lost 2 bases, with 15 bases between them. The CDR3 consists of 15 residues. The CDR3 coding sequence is TGTGCCAGCAGCATGACTGCCGGATACACAGATACGCAGTATTTT. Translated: CASSMTAGYTDTQYF.

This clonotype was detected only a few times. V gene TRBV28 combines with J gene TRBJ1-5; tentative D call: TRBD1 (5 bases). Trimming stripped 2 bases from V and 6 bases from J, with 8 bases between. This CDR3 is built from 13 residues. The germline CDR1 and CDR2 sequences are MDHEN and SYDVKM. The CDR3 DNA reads TGTGCCAGCAGTTTAGGAGGGGCTCAGCCCCAGCATTTT. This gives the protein CASSLGGAQPQHF.

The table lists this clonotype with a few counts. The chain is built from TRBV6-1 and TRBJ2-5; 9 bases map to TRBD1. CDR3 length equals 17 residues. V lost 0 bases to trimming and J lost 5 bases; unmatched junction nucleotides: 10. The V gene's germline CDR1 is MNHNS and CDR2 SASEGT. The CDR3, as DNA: TGTGCCAGCAGTGAAGCCCACCCGGGACAGGGTACGGAGACCCAGTACTTC. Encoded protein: CASSEAHPGQGTETQYF.

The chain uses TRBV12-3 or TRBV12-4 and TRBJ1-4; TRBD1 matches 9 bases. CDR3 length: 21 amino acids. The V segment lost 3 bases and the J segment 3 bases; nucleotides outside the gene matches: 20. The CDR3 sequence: CASSFDRGEIDGELANEKLFF. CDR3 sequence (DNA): TGTGCCAGCAGTTTCGACAGGGGGGAGATCGATGGAGAGTTAGCTAATGAAAAACTGTTTTTT.

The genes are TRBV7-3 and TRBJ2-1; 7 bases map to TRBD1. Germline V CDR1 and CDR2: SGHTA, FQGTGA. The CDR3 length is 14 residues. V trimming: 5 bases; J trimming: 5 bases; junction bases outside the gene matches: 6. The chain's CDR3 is CASSNNQGDNEQFF. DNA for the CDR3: TGTGCCAGCAGCAATAACCAGGGGGACAATGAGCAGTTCTTC.

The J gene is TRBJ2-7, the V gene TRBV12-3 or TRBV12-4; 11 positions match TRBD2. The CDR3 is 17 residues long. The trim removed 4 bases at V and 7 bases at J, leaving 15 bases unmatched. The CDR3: CASSSLLAGVGGDEQYF. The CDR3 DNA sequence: TGTGCCAGCAGTTCCTTACTAGCGGGGGTCGGAGGGGATGAGCAGTACTTC.

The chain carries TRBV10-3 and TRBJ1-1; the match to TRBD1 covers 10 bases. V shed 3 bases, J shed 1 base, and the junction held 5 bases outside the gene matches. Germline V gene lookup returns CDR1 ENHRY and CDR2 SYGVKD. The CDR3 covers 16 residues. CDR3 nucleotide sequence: TGTGCCATCAGTGACCCTCGACAGGGGGCGAACACTGAAGCTTTCTTT. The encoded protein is CAISDPRQGANTEAFF.

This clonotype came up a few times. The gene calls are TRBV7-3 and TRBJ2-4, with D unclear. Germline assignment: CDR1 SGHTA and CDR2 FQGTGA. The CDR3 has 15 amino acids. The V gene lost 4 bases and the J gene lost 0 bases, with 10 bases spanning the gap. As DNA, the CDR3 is TGTGCCAGCAGCTCCTCCATTATAGCCAAAAACATTCAGTACTTC. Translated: CASSSSIIAKNIQYF.

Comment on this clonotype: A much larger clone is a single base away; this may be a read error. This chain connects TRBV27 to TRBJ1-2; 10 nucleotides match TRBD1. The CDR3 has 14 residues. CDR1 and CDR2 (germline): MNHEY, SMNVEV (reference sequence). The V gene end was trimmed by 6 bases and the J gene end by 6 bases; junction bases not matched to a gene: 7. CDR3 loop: CASRRQGAGDGYTF. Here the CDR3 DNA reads TGTGCCAGCAGGAGACAGGGGGCAGGCGATGGCTACACCTTC.

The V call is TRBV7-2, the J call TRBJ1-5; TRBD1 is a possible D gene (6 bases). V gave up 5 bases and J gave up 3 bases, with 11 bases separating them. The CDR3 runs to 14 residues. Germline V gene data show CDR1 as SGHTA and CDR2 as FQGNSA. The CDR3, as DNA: TGTGCCAGCAGCCATGGACAGAACAATCAGCCCCAGCATTTT. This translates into CASSHGQNNQPQHF.

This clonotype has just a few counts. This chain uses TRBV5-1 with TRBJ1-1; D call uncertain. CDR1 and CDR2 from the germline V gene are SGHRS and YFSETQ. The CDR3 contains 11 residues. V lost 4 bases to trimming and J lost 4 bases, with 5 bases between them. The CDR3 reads CASSATTEAFF. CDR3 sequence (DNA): TGCGCCAGCAGCGCCACCACTGAAGCTTTCTTT.

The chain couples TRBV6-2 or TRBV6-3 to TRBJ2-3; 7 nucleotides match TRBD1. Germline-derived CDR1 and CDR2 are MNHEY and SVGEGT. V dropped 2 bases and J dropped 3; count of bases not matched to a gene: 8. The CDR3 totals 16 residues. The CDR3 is CASSYDRDRETDTQYF. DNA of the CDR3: TGTGCCAGCAGTTACGACCGGGACAGAGAAACAGATACGCAGTATTTT.

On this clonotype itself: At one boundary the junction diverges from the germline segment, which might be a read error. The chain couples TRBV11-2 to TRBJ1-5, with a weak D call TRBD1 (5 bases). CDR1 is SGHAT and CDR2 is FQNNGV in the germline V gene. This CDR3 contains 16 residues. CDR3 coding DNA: TGTGCCAGTAGCTTAGACTACGGTTGGGGGGATCAGCCCCAGCATTTT. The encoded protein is CASSLDYGWGDQPQHF.

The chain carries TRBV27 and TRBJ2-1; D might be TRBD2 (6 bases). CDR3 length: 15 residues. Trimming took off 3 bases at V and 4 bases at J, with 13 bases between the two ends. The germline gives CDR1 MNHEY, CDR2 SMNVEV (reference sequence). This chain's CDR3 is CASSLRDAIYNEQFF. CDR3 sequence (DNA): TGTGCCAGCAGTTTGCGGGACGCGATTTACAATGAGCAGTTCTTC.

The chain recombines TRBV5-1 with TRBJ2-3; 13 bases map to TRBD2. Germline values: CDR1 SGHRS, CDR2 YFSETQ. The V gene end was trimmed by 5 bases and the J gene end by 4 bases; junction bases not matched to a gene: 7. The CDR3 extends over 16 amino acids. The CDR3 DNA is TGCGCCAGCAGTTACACTAGCGGGGGGGGCCCAGATACGCAGTATTTT. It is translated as CASSYTSGGGPDTQYF.

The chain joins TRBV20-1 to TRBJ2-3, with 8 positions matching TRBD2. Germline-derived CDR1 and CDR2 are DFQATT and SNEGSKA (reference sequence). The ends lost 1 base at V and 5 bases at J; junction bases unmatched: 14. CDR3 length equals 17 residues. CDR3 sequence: CSARVPAGGKGGDTQYF. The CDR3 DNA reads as TGCAGTGCTAGAGTGCCCGCGGGGGGCAAAGGCGGAGATACGCAGTATTTT.

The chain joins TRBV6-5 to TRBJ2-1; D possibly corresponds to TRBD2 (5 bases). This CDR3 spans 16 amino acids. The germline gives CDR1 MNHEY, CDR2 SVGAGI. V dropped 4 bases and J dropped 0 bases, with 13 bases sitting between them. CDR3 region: CASSSFPGSSYNEQFF. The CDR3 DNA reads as TGTGCCAGCAGTTCCTTCCCGGGGAGCTCCTACAATGAGCAGTTCTTC.

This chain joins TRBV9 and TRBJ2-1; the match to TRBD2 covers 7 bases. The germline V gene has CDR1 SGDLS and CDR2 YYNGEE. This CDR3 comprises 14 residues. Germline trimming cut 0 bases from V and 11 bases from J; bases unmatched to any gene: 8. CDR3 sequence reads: CASSVGGLDSQQFF. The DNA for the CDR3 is TGTGCCAGCAGCGTAGGAGGACTAGACAGTCAGCAGTTCTTC.

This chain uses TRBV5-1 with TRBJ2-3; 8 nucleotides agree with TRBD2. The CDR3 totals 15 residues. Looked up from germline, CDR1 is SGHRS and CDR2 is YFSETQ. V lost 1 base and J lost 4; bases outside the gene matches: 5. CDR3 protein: CASSLMASGSDTQYF. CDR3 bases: TGCGCCAGCAGCTTGATGGCTAGCGGGTCAGATACGCAGTATTTT.

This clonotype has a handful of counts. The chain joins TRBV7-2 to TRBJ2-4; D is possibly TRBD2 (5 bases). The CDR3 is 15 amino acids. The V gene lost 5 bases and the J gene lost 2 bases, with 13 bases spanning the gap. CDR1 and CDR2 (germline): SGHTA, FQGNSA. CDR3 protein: CASSEELVSKNIQYF. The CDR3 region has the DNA TGTGCCAGCAGCGAGGAACTAGTTTCCAAAAACATTCAGTACTTC.

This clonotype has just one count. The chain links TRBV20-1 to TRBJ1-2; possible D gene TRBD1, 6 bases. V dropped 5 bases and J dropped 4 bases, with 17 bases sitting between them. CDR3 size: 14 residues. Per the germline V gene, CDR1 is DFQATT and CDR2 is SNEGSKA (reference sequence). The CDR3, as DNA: TGCAGTGCTGCGCCCCAGGGGACCCCCTATGGCTACACCTTC. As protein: CSAAPQGTPYGYTF.